Presented here are 12 T cell receptor beta chains from one specimen sequenced in a study of T cell repertoires in cytomegalovirus infection. Which antigens these TCRs recognize remains unknown. TCRdb called the reads again in MiXCR, with one record for every CDR3 protein. The profile covers 800,000 to 950,000 distinct CDR3 sequences, with 30% to 35% appearing a single time and under 15% taken by the ten largest. Here the sequenced sample was cultured CD8+ T cells from PBMCs, taken from culture after CMV antigen stimulation. Receptor source: a human donor in good health (CMV status not recorded). Some clones in this sample may be carry-over from other donors' samples.

This clonotype was counted a single time. The genes are TRBV7-2 and TRBJ2-7; 7 positions agree with TRBD2. From germline, CDR1 is SGHTA and CDR2 FQGNSA. V lost 5 bases and J lost 2; bases outside the gene matches: 3. The CDR3 runs to 13 residues. The CDR3: CASSEGRAYEQYF. CDR3 sequence (DNA): TGTGCCAGCAGCGAGGGGAGGGCCTACGAGCAGTACTTC. The full variable domain, rest sourced from reference TRBV7-2 and TRBJ2-7, is GAGVSQSPSNKVTEKGKDVELRCDPISGHTALYWYRQSLGQGLEFLIYFQGNSAPDKSGLPSDRFSAERTGGSVSTLTIQRTQQEDSAVYLCASSEGRAYEQYFGPGTRLTVT.

This clonotype was recorded a few times. The J gene is TRBJ2-2, the V gene TRBV6-6, with D maybe TRBD2 (7 bases). The CDR3 covers 17 residues. Germline V gene data show CDR1 as MNHNY and CDR2 as SVGAGI (reference sequence). V was clipped by 6 bases and J by 7 bases, with 24 bases between them. The CDR3 here is CASSSPRGPVRGGELFF. The CDR3 bases are TGTGCCAGCAGCTCCCCGCGGGGGCCGGTACGGGGCGGGGAGCTGTTTTTT.

This clonotype was observed a few times. J is TRBJ1-2 and V is TRBV27; D is uncertain. The germline gives CDR1 MNHEY, CDR2 SMNVEV (reference sequence). The V gene lost 2 bases and the J gene lost 1 base, with 8 bases spanning the gap. The CDR3 covers 14 residues. The CDR3 sequence: CASSLGRFNYGYTF. CDR3 DNA sequence: TGTGCCAGCAGTTTAGGACGGTTTAACTATGGCTACACCTTC.

This chain joins TRBV6-5 and TRBJ1-4, with D perhaps TRBD1 (5 bases). V was cut by 9 bases and J by 10 bases, with 21 bases left in between. Germline-derived CDR1 and CDR2 are MNHEY and SVGAGI. The CDR3 is 14 amino acids. The CDR3 spells CASTTPGPAGKLFF. CDR3 DNA: TGTGCCAGTACTACCCCGGGGCCGGCGGGAAAACTGTTTTTT.

The chain carries TRBV5-6 and TRBJ2-7; D tentatively fits TRBD1 or TRBD2 (6 bases each). V lost 0 bases, J lost 4 bases, and 14 bases lay in between. Germline V CDR1 and CDR2: SGHDT, YYEEEE. CDR3 length equals 15 residues. The CDR3 loop is CASSLAGAARYEQYF. CDR3 bases: TGTGCCAGCAGCTTGGCGGGGGCGGCTCGGTACGAGCAGTACTTC.

The chain couples TRBV10-3 to TRBJ1-1; D is unclear. Germline lookup yields CDR1 ENHRY and CDR2 SYGVKD. This CDR3 contains 13 residues. Trimming took 11 bases from V and 1 from J, leaving 14 bases between them. The DNA for the CDR3 is TGTGCCGTAACGGGCAGCCGGAACACTGAAGCTTTCTTT. Its protein is CAVTGSRNTEAFF.

The chain uses TRBV27 and TRBJ2-1, with 9 positions matching TRBD2. There are 16 residues in the CDR3. V trimming: 6 bases; J trimming: 2 bases; junction bases outside the gene matches: 8. Germline V gives CDR1 MNHEY, CDR2 SMNVEV (reference sequence). The CDR3 loop reads CASSPYSGGTYNEQFF. CDR3 nucleotides: TGTGCCAGCAGCCCCTATAGCGGGGGAACCTACAATGAGCAGTTCTTC.

This clonotype has more than one count but fewer than ten. J is TRBJ2-1 and V is TRBV7-3; D is possibly TRBD2 (6 bases). Germline CDR1 is SGHTA and CDR2 is FQGTGA. V shed 5 bases and J shed 7 bases, with 12 bases lying between them. This CDR3 has 13 amino acids. The CDR3 coding sequence is TGTGCCAGCAGCGCTTATGGGGGGAATGAGCAGTTCTTC. It specifies CASSAYGGNEQFF.

The table lists this clonotype with a few counts. This sequence joins TRBV6-6 and TRBJ2-1, with 10 bases lining up with TRBD1. Germline assignment: CDR1 MNHNY and CDR2 SVGAGI (reference sequence). The CDR3 consists of 21 residues. V dropped 2 bases and J dropped 6; count of bases not matched to a gene: 22. The CDR3 DNA sequence: TGTGCCAGCAGTTACGGGCCGGGACAGGGGACCAGGATCGCAAATCTCAATGAGCAGTTCTTC. As protein: CASSYGPGQGTRIANLNEQFF.

The table lists this clonotype with a few counts. The chain recombines TRBV25-1 with TRBJ1-2, with D perhaps TRBD1 (5 bases). Germline V gives CDR1 MGHDK, CDR2 SYGVNS. This CDR3 is 14 amino acids long. Between the trimmed V and J ends, which lost 2 bases and 8 bases, there was a span of 15 bases. The CDR3 bases are TGTGCCAGCAGTGAACTGTATGGGGGGGACGGCTACACCTTC. The encoded protein is CASSELYGGDGYTF.

A few counts support this clonotype. This chain joins TRBV3-1 and TRBJ2-5; D tentatively reads TRBD1 or TRBD2 (6 bases each). The germline gives CDR1 LGHDT, CDR2 YNNKEL (reference sequence). V was pared by 2 bases and J by 5 bases, with 12 bases between. The CDR3 totals 14 residues. CDR3 residues: CASSQKGGRETQYF. The CDR3 bases are TGTGCCAGCAGCCAAAAAGGGGGGAGGGAGACCCAGTACTTC.

This clonotype has only a few counts. This sequence joins TRBV4-1 and TRBJ2-1, with D perhaps given as TRBD1 or TRBD2 (5 bases each). V lost 2 bases to trimming and J lost 0 bases, with 17 bases between them. CDR1 and CDR2 (germline): MGHRA, YSYEKL. The CDR3 has 18 amino acids. The DNA for the CDR3 is TGCGCCAGCAGCCAATTCTACACCGGGACCAGCTCCTACAATGAGCAGTTCTTC. It encodes CASSQFYTGTSSYNEQFF.